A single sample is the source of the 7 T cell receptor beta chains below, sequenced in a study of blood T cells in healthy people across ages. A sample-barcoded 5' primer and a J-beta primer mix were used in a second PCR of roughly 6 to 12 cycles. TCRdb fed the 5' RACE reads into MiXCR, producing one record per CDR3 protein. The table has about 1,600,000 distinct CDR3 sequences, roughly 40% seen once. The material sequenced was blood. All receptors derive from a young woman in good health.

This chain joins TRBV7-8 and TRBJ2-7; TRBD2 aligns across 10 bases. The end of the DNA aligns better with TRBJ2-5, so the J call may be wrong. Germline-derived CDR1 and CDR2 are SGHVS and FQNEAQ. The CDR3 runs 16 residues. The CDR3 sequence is CASSSEREGAWETQYF. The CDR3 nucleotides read TGTGCCAGCAGCTCAGAGCGGGAGGGTGCGTGGGAGACCCAGTACTTC.

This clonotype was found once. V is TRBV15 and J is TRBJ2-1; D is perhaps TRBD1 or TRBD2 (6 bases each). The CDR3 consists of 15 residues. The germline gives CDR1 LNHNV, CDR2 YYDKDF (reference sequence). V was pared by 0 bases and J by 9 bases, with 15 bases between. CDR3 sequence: CATSREKGGLGEQFF. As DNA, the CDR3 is TGTGCCACCAGCAGAGAAAAGGGGGGTTTGGGTGAGCAGTTCTTC.

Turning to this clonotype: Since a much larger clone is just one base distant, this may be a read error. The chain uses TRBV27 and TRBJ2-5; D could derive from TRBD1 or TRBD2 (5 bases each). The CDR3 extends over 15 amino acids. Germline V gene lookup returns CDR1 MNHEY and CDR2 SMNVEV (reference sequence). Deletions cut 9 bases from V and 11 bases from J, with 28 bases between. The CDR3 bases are TGTGCCAGTACGAACCGGGGCAACTACATGGGGGAGCAGTACTTC. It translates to CASTNRGNYMGEQYF.

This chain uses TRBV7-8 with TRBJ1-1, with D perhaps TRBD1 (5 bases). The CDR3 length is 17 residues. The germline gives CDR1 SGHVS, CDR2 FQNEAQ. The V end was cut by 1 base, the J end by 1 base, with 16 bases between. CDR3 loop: CASSLEGILIKNTEAFF. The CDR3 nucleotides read TGTGCCAGCAGCTTAGAGGGGATCCTCATCAAGAACACTGAAGCTTTCTTT.

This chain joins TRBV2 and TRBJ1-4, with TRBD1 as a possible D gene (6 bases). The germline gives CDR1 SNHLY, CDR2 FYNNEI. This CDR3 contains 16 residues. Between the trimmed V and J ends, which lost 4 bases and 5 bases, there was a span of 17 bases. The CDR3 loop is CASSGTQQGPNEKLFF. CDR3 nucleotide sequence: TGTGCCAGCAGTGGAACCCAACAGGGACCAAATGAAAAACTGTTTTTT.

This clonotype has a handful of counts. The CDR3 DNA sequence: TGCGCCAGCACCCAGACTAGCACAGATACGCAGTATTTT. It yields the protein CASTQTSTDTQYF. This chain links TRBV5-1 with TRBJ2-3, with D hard to call. The germline gives CDR1 SGHRS, CDR2 YFSETQ. This CDR3 region has 13 residues. Trimming left V 6 bases short and J 0 bases short, with 8 bases between.

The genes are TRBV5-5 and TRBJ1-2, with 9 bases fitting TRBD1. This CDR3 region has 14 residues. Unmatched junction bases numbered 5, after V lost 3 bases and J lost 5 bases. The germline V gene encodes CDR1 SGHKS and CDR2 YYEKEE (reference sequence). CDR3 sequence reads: CASSSGQGWYGYTF. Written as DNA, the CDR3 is TGTGCCAGCAGCTCGGGACAGGGATGGTATGGCTACACCTTC.